The 8 T cell receptor beta chains given below trace back to one sample, sequenced in a study of blood T cell repertoires in COVID-19. Using immunoSEQ multiplex PCR, the repertoire was profiled, and TCRdb retains in-frame clones only, with some absent. This sample has approximately 230,000 clones; about 83% occur once, and the top ten carry 4.5% to 7%. The sequencing sample was made of peripheral blood. Receptors were obtained from a man older than 75 with acute or convalescent COVID-19.

The chain joins TRBV5-1 to TRBJ2-7, with D perhaps matching TRBD1 (5 bases). The length of the CDR3 is 15 residues. The germline V and J ends were trimmed by 0 bases and 3 bases, with 13 bases remaining between them. Germline V CDR1 and CDR2: SGHRS, YFSETQ. The CDR3 region has the DNA TGCGCCAGCAGCTTGGGGGGCAACACAGGCTACGAGCAGTACTTC. This codes for CASSLGGNTGYEQYF.

The V and J genes are TRBV30 and TRBJ2-3, with 8 positions matching TRBD2. Looked up from germline, CDR1 is GTSNPN and CDR2 is SVGIG (reference sequence). The CDR3 spans 17 residues. J gave up 0 bases and V 3 bases, and 11 bases lay outside the gene matches. CDR3 DNA: TGTGCCTGGAGATATAGGTCGAGCGGGAGAAGCACAGATACGCAGTATTTT. Protein product: CAWRYRSSGRSTDTQYF.

This sequence joins TRBV3-1 (or the pseudogene TRBV3-2) and TRBJ2-1, with 7 bases lining up with TRBD2. CDR1 is LGHDT, CDR2 YNNKEL, per germline (reference sequence). There are 15 residues in the CDR3. The J segment lost 4 bases and the V segment lost 1 base, leaving 4 bases of the junction unmatched. CDR3 in amino acids: CASSQGSAGYNEQFF. CDR3 DNA sequence: TGTGCCAGCAGCCAAGGTTCAGCGGGATACAATGAGCAGTTCTTC.

The chain combines TRBV19 with TRBJ1-1, with D maybe TRBD1 (6 bases). The CDR3 is 13 residues long. Germline V gene sequence: CDR1 LNHDA, CDR2 SQIVND (reference sequence). Trimming removed 6 bases at V and 3 bases at J, with 11 bases between. The DNA for the CDR3 is TGTGCCAGTAGCCGACAGGCCGACACTGAAGCTTTCTTT. Translating it yields CASSRQADTEAFF.

This chain uses TRBV6-5 with TRBJ1-2; D unresolved. This CDR3 spans 13 amino acids. The V and J ends lost 7 bases and 4 bases respectively, with 13 bases between them. Germline V CDR1 and CDR2: MNHEY, SVGAGI. The CDR3 region is CASTQLGIYGYTF. The CDR3 DNA follows: TGTGCCAGCACCCAACTAGGAATCTATGGCTACACCTTC.

The CDR3 is CASSYGQGSTEAFF. For the CDR3, the DNA is TGTGCCAGCAGTTACGGACAGGGAAGCACTGAAGCTTTCTTT. This chain links TRBV6-5 with TRBJ1-1; 8 nucleotides match TRBD1. Germline V CDR1 and CDR2: MNHEY, SVGAGI. This CDR3 is built from 14 residues. After removal of 2 bases from V and 4 bases from J, the junction contained 3 bases not matched to a gene.

The chain joins TRBV19 to TRBJ1-4; D is perhaps TRBD1 (6 bases). Trimming shortened V by 5 bases and J by 6 bases, and 16 bases separated the two germline ends. Germline loops: CDR1 LNHDA, CDR2 SQIVND (reference sequence). The CDR3 is 15 residues long. Written as DNA, the CDR3 is TGTGCCAGTAGTGTCCAAGGGACACAATATGAAAAACTGTTTTTT. Its translation: CASSVQGTQYEKLFF.

The chain employs TRBV11-2 and TRBJ2-1; D might be TRBD1 (5 bases). The CDR3 has 16 amino acids. Germline V lookup: CDR1 SGHAT, CDR2 FQNNGV. The V end lost 1 base, the J end lost 5 bases, and 15 bases lay between the germline ends. The CDR3 is CASSLGLTGSNNEQFF. The CDR3 nucleotides are TGTGCCAGCAGCTTAGGCTTAACAGGTTCCAACAATGAGCAGTTCTTC.